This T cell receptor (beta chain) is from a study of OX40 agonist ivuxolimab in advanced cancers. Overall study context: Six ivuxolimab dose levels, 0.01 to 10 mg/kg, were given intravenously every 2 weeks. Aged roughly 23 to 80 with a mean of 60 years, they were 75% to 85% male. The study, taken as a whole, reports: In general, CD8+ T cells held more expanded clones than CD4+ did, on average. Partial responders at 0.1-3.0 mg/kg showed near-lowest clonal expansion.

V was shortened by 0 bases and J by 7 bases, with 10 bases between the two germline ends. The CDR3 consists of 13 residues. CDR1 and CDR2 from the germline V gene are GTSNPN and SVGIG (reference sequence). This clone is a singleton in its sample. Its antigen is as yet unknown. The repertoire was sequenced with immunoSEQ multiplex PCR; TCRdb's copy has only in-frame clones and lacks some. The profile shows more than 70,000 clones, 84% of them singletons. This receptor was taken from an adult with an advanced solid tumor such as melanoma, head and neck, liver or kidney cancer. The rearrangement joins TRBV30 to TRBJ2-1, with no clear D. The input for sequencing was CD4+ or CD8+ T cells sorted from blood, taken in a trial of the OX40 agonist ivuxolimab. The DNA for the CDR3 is TGTGCCTGGAGTGTACTGGTTTTGAATGAGCAGTTCTTC. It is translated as CAWSVLVLNEQFF.